One sample yielded the 24 T cell receptor beta chains listed below, sequenced in a study of beta chain features in type 1 diabetes. Study-wide results and caveats: Patients with Type 1 diabetes showed moderately but significantly shorter TCRB CDR3s in all four CD4+ subsets.

Their specific antigens are unknown. Investigators reverse transcribed all isolated RNA, so they sequenced expressed TCRB transcripts. TCRdb keeps only in-frame clones here, not all; method: immunoSEQ multiplex PCR. Of 600,000 or so clones in the sample, around 15% were seen once. Sequences were obtained from naive CD4+ T cells from blood. All receptors derive from a man aged 18-30 years with type 1 diabetes.

V gene TRBV5-6 combines with J gene TRBJ1-4, with a weak D call TRBD1 (5 bases). The CDR3 loop spans 17 amino acids. Germline values: CDR1 SGHDT, CDR2 YYEEEE. Trimming took 0 bases from V and 7 from J, leaving 19 bases between them. In nucleotides, the CDR3 is TGTGCCAGCAGCTTGGGCAGGGTCGAAGCAGTTGGTGAAAAACTGTTTTTT. The encoded protein is CASSLGRVEAVGEKLFF.

The chain has TRBV2 and TRBJ2-5; D possibly corresponds to TRBD1 (6 bases). In germline, CDR1 is SNHLY, CDR2 FYNNEI. The length of the CDR3 is 14 residues. The V end lost 5 bases, the J end lost 0 bases, and 10 bases lay between the germline ends. CDR3 nucleotide sequence: TGTGCCAGCAGTCAAGGGACATACCAAGAGACCCAGTACTTC. This gives the protein CASSQGTYQETQYF.

In regard to this clone: This may come from a read error, since a much larger clone is one base off. The CDR3 sequence is CASSFPGANVLTF. The DNA for the CDR3 is TGTGCCAGCAGCTTTCCGGGGGCCAACGTCCTGACTTTC. The chain employs TRBV7-3 and TRBJ2-6; D is unclear. V lost 3 bases, J lost 4 bases, and 4 bases lay in between. Germline CDR1 reads SGHTA; CDR2 reads FQGTGA. This CDR3 region has 13 residues.

The chain couples TRBV30 to TRBJ1-1; D not certain. CDR3 size: 14 residues. CDR1 is GTSNPN, CDR2 SVGIG, per germline (reference sequence). V lost 5 bases and J lost 1, with 14 bases in between. DNA for the CDR3: TGTGCCTGGGGCGCAAGGCAGGCGAACACTGAAGCTTTCTTT. This codes for CAWGARQANTEAFF.

In the case of this clone: At one end the junction does not follow the germline gene, possibly because of a read error. The rearrangement joins TRBV6-5 to TRBJ2-7; D ambiguous. Germline assignment: CDR1 MNHEY and CDR2 SVGAGI. The CDR3 extends over 13 amino acids. The CDR3 sequence: CASSYSKSNEKYF. The CDR3, as DNA: TGTGCCAGCAGTTACTCGAAGTCTAACGAGAAGTACTTC.

The chain links TRBV6-5 to TRBJ1-6; no definite D call. V lost 2 bases, J lost 1 base, and 9 bases lay in between. Per germline, CDR1 MNHEY and CDR2 SVGAGI. The CDR3 spans 16 residues. The CDR3 coding sequence is TGTGCCAGCAGTTACCGAAAAGGGTCCTATAATTCACCCCTCCACTTT. It yields the protein CASSYRKGSYNSPLHF.

The rearrangement joins TRBV28 to TRBJ2-7; TRBD1 is a possible D gene (5 bases). Trimming stripped 6 bases from V and 4 bases from J, with 13 bases between. The CDR3 consists of 13 residues. In germline, CDR1 is MDHEN, CDR2 SYDVKM. Here the CDR3 reads CASRPSQGYEQYF. The CDR3 coding sequence is TGTGCCAGCAGGCCTTCTCAGGGTTACGAGCAGTACTTC.

The rearrangement joins TRBV4-1 to TRBJ1-5; D is perhaps TRBD1 (6 bases). This CDR3 is 15 amino acids long. Per the germline V gene, CDR1 is MGHRA and CDR2 is YSYEKL. The ends were cut back, 0 bases at V and 6 bases at J, with 12 bases in the middle. The CDR3 sequence is CASSQDGGQGQPQHF. The DNA for the CDR3 is TGCGCCAGCAGCCAAGATGGGGGGCAGGGTCAGCCCCAGCATTTT.

The gene calls are TRBV21-1 and TRBJ2-7; the table's D gene call, TRBD1, was not cross checked with the DNA. TRBV21-1 is annotated as a pseudogene. This CDR3 is 15 amino acids long. CDR3 sequence: CASSNNGTGFYEQYF. DNA of the CDR3: TGTGCCAGCAGCAATAATGGGACAGGGTTCTACGAGCAGTACTTC.

This clone was recorded a few times. The chain links TRBV5-1 to TRBJ1-1; D not resolved. V lost 4 bases to trimming and J lost 0 bases, with 10 bases between them. The CDR3 length is 14 residues. Germline V lookup: CDR1 SGHRS, CDR2 YFSETQ. CDR3 coding DNA: TGCGCCAGCAGCGCCGGACCGCTGAACACTGAAGCTTTCTTT. Amino acids: CASSAGPLNTEAFF. Based on the CDR3 plus reference TRBV5-1 and TRBJ1-1, the full variable domain is KAGVTQTPRYLIKTRGQQVTLSCSPISGHRSVSWYQQTPGQGLQFLFEYFSETQRNKGNFPGRFSGRQFSNSRSEMNVSTLELGDSALYLCASSAGPLNTEAFFGQGTRLTVV.

This sequence joins TRBV9 and TRBJ2-5; no reliable D call. Germline V gene data show CDR1 as SGDLS and CDR2 as YYNGEE. V was clipped by 2 bases and J by 2 bases, with 13 bases between them. The CDR3 length is 15 residues. The CDR3 nucleotides read TGTGCCAGCAGCGTGGGCCTTAGATCTCAAGAGACCCAGTACTTC. Translating it yields CASSVGLRSQETQYF.

The chain uses TRBV5-4 and TRBJ1-1, with 7 bases fitting TRBD1. The length of the CDR3 is 14 residues. From germline, CDR1 is SGHNT and CDR2 YYREEE (reference sequence). V gave up 2 bases and J gave up 4 bases; unmatched junction bases: 5. CDR3 region: CASSLLNRGTEAFF. The CDR3 nucleotides read TGTGCCAGCAGCTTACTGAACAGGGGCACTGAAGCTTTCTTT.

J is TRBJ2-5 and V is TRBV5-1; possibly TRBD1 or TRBD2 for D (5 bases each). This CDR3 region has 13 residues. V was clipped by 4 bases and J by 3 bases, with 10 bases between them. In germline, CDR1 is SGHRS, CDR2 YFSETQ. The CDR3 protein is CASSPGPEETQYF. The CDR3 nucleotides are TGCGCCAGCAGCCCGGGGCCCGAAGAGACCCAGTACTTC. The full variable domain, its missing parts supplied by reference TRBV5-1 and TRBJ2-5, is KAGVTQTPRYLIKTRGQQVTLSCSPISGHRSVSWYQQTPGQGLQFLFEYFSETQRNKGNFPGRFSGRQFSNSRSEMNVSTLELGDSALYLCASSPGPEETQYFGPGTRLLVL.

This clone was observed a few times. The chain links TRBV7-2 to TRBJ2-4; D is unclear. Trimming removed 1 base at V and 6 bases at J, with 16 bases between. This CDR3 spans 16 amino acids. The germline gives CDR1 SGHTA, CDR2 FQGNSA. The CDR3 region has the DNA TGTGCCAGCAGCTTAGGGGGATCACGGAAAGGAAACATTCAGTACTTC. Residues: CASSLGGSRKGNIQYF.

This clone was observed a handful of times. Written as DNA, the CDR3 is TGTGCCAGCAGTTATGACAGGGGGAACACCGGGGAGCTGTTTTTT. It yields the protein CASSYDRGNTGELFF. V is TRBV2 and J is TRBJ2-2, with 8 bases that match TRBD1. V lost 5 bases and J lost 1; bases outside the gene matches: 3. The length of the CDR3 is 15 residues. The germline V gene has CDR1 SNHLY and CDR2 FYNNEI. The full variable domain, completed using reference TRBV2 and TRBJ2-2, is EPEVTQTPSHQVTQMGQEVILRCVPISNHLYFYWYRQILGQKVEFLVSFYNNEISEKSEIFDDQFSVERPDGSNFTLKIRSTKLEDSAMYFCASSYDRGNTGELFFGEGSRLTVL.

The J gene is TRBJ1-2, the V gene TRBV30; D call uncertain. Germline CDR1 GTSNPN, CDR2 SVGIG (reference sequence). Trimming stripped 0 bases from V and 6 bases from J, with 11 bases between. The length of the CDR3 is 13 residues. The CDR3, as DNA: TGTGCCTGGAGTGTAGGAGGGTACCATGGCTACACCTTC. It is translated as CAWSVGGYHGYTF.

This clone was counted only a few times. The J gene is TRBJ1-1, the V gene TRBV6-6; D is unclear. The V and J ends lost 5 bases and 6 bases respectively, with 22 bases between them. The CDR3 extends over 16 amino acids. In germline, CDR1 is MNHNY, CDR2 SVGAGI (reference sequence). The DNA of the CDR3 is TGTGCCAGCAGTAAACTGGGAGGGAAGAGAAGAGCTGAAGCTTTCTTT. Amino acids: CASSKLGGKRRAEAFF.

The chain uses TRBV2 and TRBJ2-3; D is unclear. Trimming pared 4 bases from V and 5 bases from J, leaving 10 bases between. The CDR3 runs to 13 residues. CDR1 is SNHLY, CDR2 FYNNEI, per germline. The CDR3 DNA follows: TGTGCCAGCAGTGGAGACGGCCAAGATACGCAGTATTTT. The encoded protein is CASSGDGQDTQYF. Full variable domain (outside the CDR3, taken from reference TRBV2 and TRBJ2-3): EPEVTQTPSHQVTQMGQEVILRCVPISNHLYFYWYRQILGQKVEFLVSFYNNEISEKSEIFDDQFSVERPDGSNFTLKIRSTKLEDSAMYFCASSGDGQDTQYFGPGTRLTVL.

This clone was observed a handful of times. The rearrangement uses TRBV18 and TRBJ2-7, with D perhaps TRBD1 (6 bases). Between the trimmed V and J ends, which lost 3 bases and 5 bases, there was a span of 14 bases. CDR3 length equals 14 residues. The germline CDR1 and CDR2 sequences are KGHSH and LQKENI. The CDR3 is CASSPQGHYHEQYF. The CDR3 region has the DNA TGTGCCAGCTCACCCCAGGGACACTACCACGAGCAGTACTTC.

In its sample, this clone was seen a few times. This rearrangement joins TRBV28 to TRBJ2-7; maybe TRBD2 (6 bases). The germline CDR1 and CDR2 sequences are MDHEN and SYDVKM. The ends were cut back, 4 bases at V and 6 bases at J, with 7 bases in the middle. The CDR3 runs 11 residues. DNA of the CDR3: TGTGCCAGCAGTTGGGACTTCGAGCAGTACTTC. Its protein is CASSWDFEQYF.

This clone was seen a few times. J is TRBJ1-2 and V is TRBV19, with a tentative D call TRBD1 (6 bases). Germline CDR1 LNHDA, CDR2 SQIVND (reference sequence). V gave up 10 bases and J gave up 6 bases, with 15 bases separating them. The CDR3 totals 12 residues. CDR3 in amino acids: CATIKQGDGYTF. The DNA for the CDR3 is TGTGCCACCATAAAACAGGGCGATGGCTACACCTTC.

There are a few counts of this clone. This rearrangement joins TRBV5-6 to TRBJ2-7; possibly TRBD1 for D (6 bases). The CDR3 is 13 residues long. V was cut by 6 bases and J by 2 bases, with 12 bases left in between. The germline CDR1 and CDR2 sequences are SGHDT and YYEEEE. The CDR3 DNA is TGTGCCAGCAATGGACAGTATCCCTACGAGCAGTACTTC. Its protein product is CASNGQYPYEQYF.

The chain uses TRBV2 and TRBJ2-1; maybe TRBD1 (5 bases). The CDR3 length is 13 residues. Trimming took 2 bases from V and 9 from J, leaving 11 bases between them. Germline V gene data show CDR1 as SNHLY and CDR2 as FYNNEI. The DNA of the CDR3 is TGTGCCAGCAGTGAACAGGGATACGGTGAGCAGTTCTTC. Translated, it gives CASSEQGYGEQFF.

This clone has more than one count but fewer than ten. V usage is TRBV11-3 and J usage is TRBJ2-3; D tentatively reads TRBD1 or TRBD2 (5 bases each). The V end lost 4 bases, the J end lost 0 bases, and 11 bases lay between the germline ends. The CDR3 is 15 amino acids. CDR1 and CDR2 from the germline V gene are SGHNT and YENEEA. The CDR3 DNA reads as TGTGCCAGCAGCTCCCCGGGGCTAAGCACAGATACGCAGTATTTT. This encodes CASSSPGLSTDTQYF. Full variable domain (outside the CDR3, taken from reference TRBV11-3 and TRBJ2-3): EAGVVQSPRYKIIEKKQPVAFWCNPISGHNTLYWYLQNLGQGPELLIRYENEEAVDDSQLPKDRFSAERLKGVDSTLKIQPAELGDSAVYLCASSSPGLSTDTQYFGPGTRLTVL.